Presented here are 27 T cell receptor beta chains from one specimen sequenced in a study of sequential checkpoint blockade in melanoma. Treatment noted: randomized to nivolumab then ipilimumab (arm A) or the reverse (arm B). Data came from immunoSEQ multiplex PCR; TCRdb stores just in-frame clones and leaves some out. The table shows about 28,000 clones, with around three quarters occurring only once. Sample: CD8+ T cells sorted from blood (inferred from file names), taken from a patient given nivolumab and ipilimumab in sequence. These receptors were obtained from a human donor with melanoma.

V gene TRBV27 combines with J gene TRBJ1-1, with D possibly being TRBD1 (6 bases). The CDR3 spans 14 residues. Germline CDR1 MNHEY, CDR2 SMNVEV (reference sequence). V lost 2 bases, J lost 3 bases, and 10 bases lay in between. Here the CDR3 reads CASSLGGADTEAFF. CDR3 bases: TGTGCCAGCAGTTTAGGGGGGGCGGACACTGAAGCTTTCTTT.

This clone appeared once. The chain recombines TRBV27 with TRBJ2-1, with 9 positions matching TRBD1. The CDR3 has 12 residues. Germline V lookup: CDR1 MNHEY, CDR2 SMNVEV (reference sequence). Trimming removed 4 bases from V and 12 bases from J; junction bases left unmatched: 4. The CDR3 sequence: CASSSQDRGQFF. Here the CDR3 DNA reads TGTGCCAGCAGTTCCCAGGACAGGGGGCAGTTCTTC.

The chain uses TRBV12-5 and TRBJ2-2, with D tentatively TRBD1 (6 bases). CDR1 LGHNT and CDR2 FRNRAP come from the germline V gene. Trimming pared 4 bases from V and 1 base from J, leaving 13 bases between. The CDR3 spans 16 residues. CDR3 amino acids: CASGSKGGMNTGELFF. DNA for the CDR3: TGTGCTAGTGGTTCAAAAGGGGGAATGAACACCGGGGAGCTGTTTTTT.

CDR3 DNA: TGCAGCATTCAGGAAGGGGCCCCAGATACGCAGTATTTT. Its translation is CSIQEGAPDTQYF. The V gene is TRBV29-1, the J gene TRBJ2-3; TRBD1 is a possible D gene (5 bases). Germline V gives CDR1 SQVTM, CDR2 ANQGSEA. This CDR3 spans 13 amino acids. Trimming pared 8 bases from V and 4 bases from J, leaving 16 bases between.

The V gene is TRBV19, the J gene TRBJ2-2; 7 bases line up with TRBD2. Trimming at V came to 7 bases and at J to 4 bases, leaving 9 bases not matched to a gene. Germline V gene data show CDR1 as LNHDA and CDR2 as SQIVND (reference sequence). This CDR3 contains 15 residues. CDR3 in amino acids: CASTQPGGATGELFF. DNA for the CDR3: TGTGCCAGTACCCAGCCGGGGGGTGCCACCGGGGAGCTGTTTTTT.

This chain links TRBV7-6 with TRBJ1-1; 8 bases fit TRBD1. The CDR3 length is 14 residues. Germline CDR1 reads SGHVS; CDR2 reads FNYEAQ. V shed 3 bases and J 1 base; nucleotides not matched to a gene: 1. For the CDR3, the DNA is TGTGCCAGCAGCTTGGGGACAGGGAACACTGAAGCTTTCTTT. Translated, it gives CASSLGTGNTEAFF.

This sequence joins TRBV2 and TRBJ2-7, with TRBD1 matching over 7 bases. Trimming at V came to 10 bases and at J to 3 bases, leaving 9 bases not matched to a gene. The CDR3 has 13 residues. CDR1 and CDR2 from the germline V gene are SNHLY and FYNNEI. CDR3 residues: CATNQGVLYEQYF. The CDR3 DNA is TGTGCCACCAACCAGGGGGTGCTCTACGAGCAGTACTTC.

This clone was detected once. The chain recombines TRBV27 with TRBJ1-4, with D perhaps TRBD1 (6 bases). The germline V and J ends were trimmed by 2 bases and 8 bases, with 9 bases remaining between them. The CDR3 contains 13 residues. The germline V gene encodes CDR1 MNHEY and CDR2 SMNVEV (reference sequence). CDR3 protein: CASSLGGDEKLFF. CDR3 coding DNA: TGTGCCAGCAGTTTAGGGGGCGACGAAAAACTGTTTTTT. The full variable domain, in which reference TRBV27 and TRBJ1-4 provide the parts outside the CDR3, is EAQVTQNPRYLITVTGKKLTVTCSQNMNHEYMSWYRQDPGLGLRQIYYSMNVEVTDKGDVPEGYKVSRKEKRNFPLILESPSPNQTSLYFCASSLGGDEKLFFGSGTQLSVL.

In regard to this clone: Other DNA sequences in the same sample also yield this CDR3. The chain's CDR3 is CASSVDGKQHSGGNELGYTF. The CDR3 nucleotides are TGTGCCAGCAGCGTAGACGGAAAGCAGCACTCGGGGGGAAACGAACTTGGCTACACCTTC. The chain is built from TRBV9 and TRBJ1-2; weak D call: TRBD1 (5 bases). The germline gives CDR1 SGDLS, CDR2 YYNGEE. V was trimmed by 0 bases and J by 7 bases, leaving 31 bases between them. This CDR3 is 20 amino acids long.

CDR3 protein: CASSPAGFGQPQHF. For the CDR3, the DNA is TGTGCCAGCAGCCCGGCAGGGTTTGGGCAGCCCCAGCATTTT. This chain joins TRBV4-2 and TRBJ1-5; weak D call: TRBD1 (5 bases). CDR1 is LGHNA and CDR2 is YNFKEQ in the germline V gene. This CDR3 contains 14 residues. V was trimmed by 4 bases and J by 7 bases, leaving 14 bases between them.

This rearrangement joins TRBV7-6 to TRBJ2-6, with D maybe TRBD2 (5 bases). The CDR3 has 18 residues. With 1 base removed from V and 4 bases from J, the gap between germline ends came to 17 bases. Germline V gives CDR1 SGHVS, CDR2 FNYEAQ. DNA for the CDR3: TGTGCCAGCAGCTTAGGGTCCCAGGACTCTGAGGGGGCCAACGTCCTGACTTTC. Translating it yields CASSLGSQDSEGANVLTF.

This chain connects TRBV5-5 to TRBJ1-2, with no clear D. Germline CDR1 and CDR2: SGHKS and YYEKEE (reference sequence). The CDR3 loop spans 13 amino acids. The germline V and J ends were trimmed by 4 bases and 8 bases, with 15 bases remaining between them. The CDR3 loop reads CASSPGRREGYTF. As DNA, the CDR3 is TGTGCCAGCAGCCCTGGGAGGCGGGAGGGCTACACCTTC.

The chain combines TRBV5-1 with TRBJ2-7; TRBD2 is a possible D gene (5 bases). Germline CDR1 reads SGHRS; CDR2 reads YFSETQ. V was pared by 6 bases and J by 3 bases, with 10 bases between. The CDR3 loop spans 12 amino acids. Here the CDR3 DNA reads TGCGCCAGCACCGGTGAGGGCTACGAGCAGTACTTC. Translation: CASTGEGYEQYF.

This clone was detected once. This rearrangement joins TRBV7-9 to TRBJ2-1; perhaps TRBD2 as D (6 bases). CDR3 length: 15 amino acids. V was pared by 4 bases and J by 9 bases, with 19 bases between. CDR1 is SEHNR, CDR2 FQNEAQ, per germline (reference sequence). This chain's CDR3 is CASSSLAPTWGEQFF. DNA for the CDR3: TGTGCCAGCAGCTCCCTAGCGCCAACATGGGGTGAGCAGTTCTTC.

This clone has only a few counts. This chain joins TRBV4-3 and TRBJ2-3, with 13 bases lining up with TRBD2. Germline V lookup: CDR1 LGHNA, CDR2 YSLEER. The trim removed 5 bases at V and 2 bases at J, leaving 7 bases unmatched. The CDR3 spans 17 residues. The CDR3 is CASSARTSGGITDTQYF. The CDR3 coding sequence is TGCGCCAGCAGCGCAAGGACTAGCGGGGGAATCACAGATACGCAGTATTTT.

The chain is built from TRBV30 and TRBJ1-4; perhaps TRBD1 as D (5 bases). Trimming left V 6 bases short and J 0 bases short, with 14 bases between. Germline loops: CDR1 GTSNPN, CDR2 SVGIG (reference sequence). The CDR3 has 15 residues. In DNA, the CDR3 is TGTGCCTGCGCGGGACGGGTTGCAACTAATGAAAAACTGTTTTTT. This encodes CACAGRVATNEKLFF.

V is TRBV28 and J is TRBJ1-2, with TRBD1 matching over 7 bases. Germline V CDR1 and CDR2: MDHEN, SYDVKM. The CDR3 is 18 amino acids. Trimming at V came to 5 bases and at J to 2 bases, leaving 17 bases not matched to a gene. The CDR3 region is CASSGLTPGDRVNYGYTF. CDR3 DNA sequence: TGTGCCAGCAGTGGCCTGACACCCGGAGACAGGGTGAACTATGGCTACACCTTC.

The chain couples TRBV4-3 to TRBJ2-2; tentative D call: TRBD2 (7 bases). Germline V gene sequence: CDR1 LGHNA, CDR2 YSLEER. The length of the CDR3 is 16 residues. The ends were cut back, 0 bases at V and 4 bases at J, with 12 bases in the middle. CDR3 sequence (DNA): TGCGCCAGCAGCCAAGATACGGGGGGCCCCACCGGGGAGCTGTTTTTT. This gives the protein CASSQDTGGPTGELFF.

The J gene is TRBJ2-3, the V gene TRBV30; tentative D call: TRBD2 (5 bases). Germline CDR1 GTSNPN, CDR2 SVGIG (reference sequence). CDR3 length: 15 residues. The V and J ends lost 0 bases and 4 bases respectively, with 14 bases between them. Written as DNA, the CDR3 is TGTGCCTGGAGTGTAGGGATACTAGGCGCAGATACGCAGTATTTT. Translation gives CAWSVGILGADTQYF.

The genes are TRBV11-2 and TRBJ2-7, with D maybe TRBD2 (5 bases). Per germline, CDR1 SGHAT and CDR2 FQNNGV. The V and J ends lost 5 bases and 2 bases respectively, with 13 bases between them. This CDR3 is built from 14 residues. CDR3 amino acids: CASSPGFSAYEQYF. The CDR3, as DNA: TGTGCCAGCAGCCCTGGCTTTAGCGCCTACGAGCAGTACTTC.

CDR3 loop: CASSEGRGQDGSYEQYF. DNA of the CDR3: TGTGCCAGCAGCGAAGGGAGAGGTCAGGACGGGTCCTACGAGCAGTACTTC. The rearrangement uses TRBV7-6 and TRBJ2-7, with a possible D match to TRBD2 (5 bases). Germline lookup yields CDR1 SGHVS and CDR2 FNYEAQ. Trimming removed 5 bases from V and 1 base from J, with 21 bases in between. This CDR3 region has 17 residues.

The chain has TRBV27 and TRBJ1-3; a possible D gene is TRBD1 (6 bases). CDR1 MNHEY and CDR2 SMNVEV come from the germline V gene (reference sequence). The CDR3 covers 13 residues. The V end was cut by 6 bases, the J end by 4 bases, with 10 bases between. This chain's CDR3 is CASSLDRGNTIYF. For the CDR3, the DNA is TGTGCCAGCAGCCTCGACAGGGGAAACACCATATATTTT.

The chain joins TRBV28 to TRBJ2-7; 14 nucleotides line up with TRBD2. This CDR3 has 15 amino acids. CDR1 and CDR2 (germline): MDHEN, SYDVKM. V lost 2 bases, J lost 5 bases, and 2 bases stayed unmatched. The CDR3 DNA reads TGTGCCAGCAGTTTAGGGACTAGCGGGGGAAACGAGCAGTACTTC. Translated, it gives CASSLGTSGGNEQYF.

The rearrangement links TRBV11-1 to TRBJ2-7; D is uncertain. V lost 3 bases and J 3 bases, leaving 12 bases between the germline ends. The CDR3 has 14 amino acids. In germline, CDR1 is SGHAT, CDR2 FQDESV (reference sequence). CDR3 nucleotides: TGTGCCAGCAGCTTGTCGCGGTTTTTCTACGAGCAGTACTTC. Translated: CASSLSRFFYEQYF.

The V and J genes are TRBV7-9 and TRBJ2-3; 10 nucleotides agree with TRBD2. CDR1 and CDR2 (germline): SEHNR, FQNEAQ (reference sequence). This CDR3 is built from 15 residues. The trim removed 4 bases at V and 5 bases at J, leaving 6 bases unmatched. Written as DNA, the CDR3 is TGTGCCAGCAGCTCCCCGGGACTAGCGCTAGATACGCAGTATTTT. This encodes CASSSPGLALDTQYF.

The gene calls are TRBV5-4 and TRBJ2-1; the D is unclear. CDR3 length equals 12 residues. CDR1 is SGHNT, CDR2 YYREEE, per germline (reference sequence). The V end was cut by 4 bases, the J end by 5 bases, with 7 bases between. For the CDR3, the DNA is TGTGCCAGCAGCCCGGCGGACAATGAGCAGTTCTTC. Translating it yields CASSPADNEQFF.

Of note for this clone: Other DNA sequences in the sample encode the same CDR3. V usage is TRBV5-1 and J usage is TRBJ2-7; D perhaps matches TRBD2 (5 bases). CDR1 is SGHRS, CDR2 YFSETQ, per germline. Trimming took 2 bases from V and 4 from J, leaving 10 bases between them. The CDR3 is made up of 13 amino acids. CDR3 protein: CASSFGGGYEQYF. The DNA of the CDR3 is TGCGCCAGCAGCTTCGGAGGCGGATACGAGCAGTACTTC. Looking up the rest from reference TRBV5-1 and TRBJ2-7 gives the full variable domain: KAGVTQTPRYLIKTRGQQVTLSCSPISGHRSVSWYQQTPGQGLQFLFEYFSETQRNKGNFPGRFSGRQFSNSRSEMNVSTLELGDSALYLCASSFGGGYEQYFGPGTRLTVT.